These 11 T cell receptor beta chains came from one sample sequenced in a study of T cells in Graves' hyperthyroidism and ophthalmopathy. What was amplified from RNA transcripts were TCR beta CDR3 regions. The study used the HTBI primer set for a first-round RT-PCR of the TCR CDR3. TCRdb used MiXCR to reprocess the multiplex PCR reads, holding one entry per CDR3 protein. The table shows roughly 600,000 distinct CDR3 sequences, with roughly 15% occurring only once. The sample comprised blood. The receptors stem from a woman in her forties or fifties with Graves' ophthalmopathy.

This clonotype appeared many times. The chain has TRBV9 and TRBJ1-3; D is unclear. The CDR3 has 15 residues. V was trimmed by 0 bases and J by 1 base, leaving 8 bases between them. CDR1 SGDLS and CDR2 YYNGEE come from the germline V gene. CDR3 in amino acids: CASSVDPRSGNTIYF. CDR3 DNA sequence: TGTGCCAGCAGCGTAGATCCGCGATCTGGAAACACCATATATTTT.

Regarding this clonotype: A much larger clonotype is one base distant, so this may be a read error. The chain recombines TRBV7-2 with TRBJ1-2; maybe TRBD1 (6 bases). Germline CDR1 is SGHTA and CDR2 is FQGNSA. V lost 5 bases to trimming and J lost 8 bases, with 24 bases between them. This CDR3 spans 16 amino acids. The CDR3 protein is CASSRSGAGASEGYTF. CDR3 nucleotides: TGTGCCAGCAGCCGATCCGGGGCAGGGGCTAGTGAGGGCTACACCTTC.

The rearrangement uses TRBV6-2 or TRBV6-3 and TRBJ2-1; TRBD2 matches at 11 bases. J gave up 0 bases and V 6 bases, and 7 bases lay outside the gene matches. This CDR3 has 17 amino acids. Germline V gives CDR1 MNHEY, CDR2 SVGEGT. The CDR3 is CASSHSTSGSSYNEQFF. In DNA form, the CDR3 reads TGTGCCAGCAGCCATTCCACTAGCGGGAGCTCCTACAATGAGCAGTTCTTC.

This clonotype came up many times. The chain links TRBV20-1 to TRBJ2-1; 15 bases are a match to TRBD2. Germline V lookup: CDR1 DFQATT, CDR2 SNEGSKA (reference sequence). The length of the CDR3 is 19 residues. Unmatched junction bases numbered 19, after V lost 8 bases and J lost 5 bases. Here the CDR3 reads CSTPQVPGTSGRPHNEQFF. DNA of the CDR3: TGCAGTACCCCCCAGGTTCCCGGGACTAGCGGGAGGCCCCACAATGAGCAGTTCTTC.

The sample holds a few counts of this clonotype. The CDR3 region has the DNA TGTGCCAGCAGTTACGTACAGGGGGCCTCCTACGAGCAGTACTTC. As protein: CASSYVQGASYEQYF. The V call is TRBV6-5, the J call TRBJ2-7; TRBD1 aligns across 9 bases. CDR3 length equals 15 residues. The V and J ends lost 2 bases and 0 bases, in that order; junction bases with no gene match: 2. The germline V gene has CDR1 MNHEY and CDR2 SVGAGI.

This clonotype was picked up many times. The genes are TRBV6-2 or TRBV6-3 and TRBJ2-1; no reliable D call. Germline values: CDR1 MNHEY, CDR2 SVGEGT. Trimming removed 2 bases from V and 6 bases from J, with 14 bases in between. The CDR3 totals 15 residues. The CDR3 nucleotides are TGTGCCAGCAGTTACCCCACCTTACTTAGCAATGAGCAGTTCTTC. Residues: CASSYPTLLSNEQFF.

The rearrangement joins TRBV6-2 or TRBV6-3 to TRBJ2-1; TRBD2 is a possible D gene (7 bases). Germline V lookup: CDR1 MNHEY, CDR2 SVGEGT. The CDR3 runs to 16 residues. The V and J ends lost 7 bases and 6 bases respectively, with 22 bases between them. CDR3 coding DNA: TGTGCCAGCACCCTAGAGGGGGGGAGGGCCCGCAATGAGCAGTTCTTC. It yields the protein CASTLEGGRARNEQFF.

V and J are TRBV7-3 and TRBJ2-7; 7 positions agree with TRBD2. This CDR3 is built from 15 residues. The germline V gene encodes CDR1 SGHTA and CDR2 FQGTGA. V lost 5 bases, J lost 6 bases, and 13 bases stayed unmatched. CDR3 nucleotide sequence: TGTGCCAGCAGCCCCCTTGGGGAGGGCCGAAGCGAGCAGTACTTC. This encodes CASSPLGEGRSEQYF.

Ten or more counts support this clonotype. The chain combines TRBV7-2 with TRBJ1-1; 8 bases map to TRBD1. V lost 5 bases and J lost 5; bases outside the gene matches: 7. This CDR3 has 14 amino acids. CDR1 and CDR2 from the germline V gene are SGHTA and FQGNSA. The CDR3 bases are TGTGCCAGCAGCGTACAGGGGGGAAGGACTGAAGCTTTCTTT. Protein: CASSVQGGRTEAFF.

On this clonotype: The junction shows a germline mismatch at one end, possibly a read error. This sequence joins TRBV4-2 and TRBJ1-4, with D tentatively TRBD1 (6 bases). The CDR3 consists of 20 residues. The germline gives CDR1 LGHNA, CDR2 YNFKEQ. Here the CDR3 reads CASGQDMTRTDFATNEKLFF. CDR3 nucleotide sequence: TGTGCCAGCGGCCAAGATATGACACGGACAGACTTTGCAACTAATGAAAAACTGTTTTTT.

The rearrangement links TRBV14 to TRBJ2-7; 10 nucleotides match TRBD1. CDR1 is SGHDN and CDR2 is FVKESK in the germline V gene. The CDR3 covers 16 residues. J lost 5 bases, V lost 1 base, and 8 bases had no gene match. CDR3 residues: CASSQVSGQGVHEQYF. The CDR3 DNA is TGTGCCAGCAGCCAAGTATCCGGACAGGGGGTGCACGAGCAGTACTTC.